These 2 T cell receptor beta chains came from one sample sequenced in a study of sequential checkpoint blockade in melanoma. Only in-frame clones appear in the TCRdb table, and some are missing; sequencing was by immunoSEQ multiplex PCR. The sample consists of 20,000 to 25,000 clones, roughly 70% of them appearing once. Treatment meaning: randomized to nivolumab then ipilimumab (arm A) or the reverse (arm B). The starting material was CD8+ T cells sorted from blood (inferred from file names), obtained from a patient given nivolumab and ipilimumab in sequence. The source of these receptors is a human donor with melanoma.

This clone was found a few times. The chain couples TRBV4-2 to TRBJ1-2; maybe TRBD1 (6 bases). The V end lost 0 bases, the J end lost 6 bases, and 20 bases lay between the germline ends. The CDR3 loop spans 17 amino acids. Germline CDR1 is LGHNA and CDR2 is YNFKEQ. CDR3 amino acids: CASSQDLSFGPGDGYTF. The CDR3 DNA follows: TGTGCCAGCAGCCAAGATCTTTCCTTCGGTCCAGGGGATGGCTACACCTTC.

Within the sample, this clone is medium-sized. This chain links TRBV7-9 with TRBJ1-1, with 8 bases identical to TRBD1. V trimming: 6 bases; J trimming: 5 bases; junction bases outside the gene matches: 8. This CDR3 has 14 residues. The germline V gene encodes CDR1 SEHNR and CDR2 FQNEAQ (reference sequence). Here the CDR3 DNA reads TGTGCCAGCAGTTCTCGACAGGGGAGTACTGAAGCTTTCTTT. Residues: CASSSRQGSTEAFF.